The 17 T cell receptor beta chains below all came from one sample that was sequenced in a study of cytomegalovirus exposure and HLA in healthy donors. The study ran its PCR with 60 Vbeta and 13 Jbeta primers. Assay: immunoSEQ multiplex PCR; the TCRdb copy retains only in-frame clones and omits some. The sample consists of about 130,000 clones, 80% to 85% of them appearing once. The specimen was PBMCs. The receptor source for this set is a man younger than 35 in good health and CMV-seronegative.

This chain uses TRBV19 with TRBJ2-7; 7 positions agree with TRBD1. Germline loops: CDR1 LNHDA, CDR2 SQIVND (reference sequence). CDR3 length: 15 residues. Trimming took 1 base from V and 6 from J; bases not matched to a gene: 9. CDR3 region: CASSIVTGVYGEQYF. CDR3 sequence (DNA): TGTGCCAGTAGTATAGTAACAGGGGTTTATGGCGAGCAGTACTTC.

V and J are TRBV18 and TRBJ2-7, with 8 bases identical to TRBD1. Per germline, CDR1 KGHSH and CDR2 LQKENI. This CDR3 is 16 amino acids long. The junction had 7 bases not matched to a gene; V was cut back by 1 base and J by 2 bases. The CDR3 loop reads CASSPRAGGVTYEQYF. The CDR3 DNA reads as TGTGCCAGCTCACCACGCGCAGGGGGCGTCACCTACGAGCAGTACTTC. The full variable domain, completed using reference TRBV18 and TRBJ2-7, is NAGVMQNPRHLVRRRGQEARLRCSPMKGHSHVYWYRQLPEEGLKFMVYLQKENIIDESGMPKERFSAEFPKEGPSILRIQQVVRGDSAAYFCASSPRAGGVTYEQYFGPGTRLTVT.

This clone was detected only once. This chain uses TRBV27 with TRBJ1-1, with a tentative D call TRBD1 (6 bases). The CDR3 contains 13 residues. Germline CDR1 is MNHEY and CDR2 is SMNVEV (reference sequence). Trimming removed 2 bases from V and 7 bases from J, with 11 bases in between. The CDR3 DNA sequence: TGTGCCAGCAGTTTAGATGGGACACGTGAAGCTTTCTTT. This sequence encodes CASSLDGTREAFF.

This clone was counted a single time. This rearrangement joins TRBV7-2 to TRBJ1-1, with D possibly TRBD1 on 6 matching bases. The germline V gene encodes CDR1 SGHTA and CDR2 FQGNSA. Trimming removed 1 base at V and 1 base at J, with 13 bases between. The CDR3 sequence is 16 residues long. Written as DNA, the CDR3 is TGTGCCAGCAGCTTAGGTGTGGGGGGGGCGAACACTGAAGCTTTCTTT. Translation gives CASSLGVGGANTEAFF.

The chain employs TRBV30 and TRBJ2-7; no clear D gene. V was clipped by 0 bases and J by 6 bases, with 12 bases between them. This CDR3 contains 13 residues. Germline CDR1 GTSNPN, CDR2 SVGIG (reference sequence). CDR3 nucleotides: TGTGCCTGGAGTGTACTACCGCCATTCGAGCAGTACTTC. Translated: CAWSVLPPFEQYF.

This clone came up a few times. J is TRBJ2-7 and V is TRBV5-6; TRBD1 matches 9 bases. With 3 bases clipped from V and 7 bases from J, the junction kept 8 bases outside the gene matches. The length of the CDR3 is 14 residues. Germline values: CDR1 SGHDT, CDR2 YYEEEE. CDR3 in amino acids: CASSSLQGAGEQYF. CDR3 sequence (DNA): TGTGCCAGCAGCTCCTTACAGGGGGCGGGGGAGCAGTACTTC. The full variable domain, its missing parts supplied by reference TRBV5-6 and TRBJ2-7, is DAGVTQSPTHLIKTRGQQVTLRCSPKSGHDTVSWYQQALGQGPQFIFQYYEEEERQRGNFPDRFSGHQFPNYSSELNVNALLLGDSALYLCASSSLQGAGEQYFGPGTRLTVT.

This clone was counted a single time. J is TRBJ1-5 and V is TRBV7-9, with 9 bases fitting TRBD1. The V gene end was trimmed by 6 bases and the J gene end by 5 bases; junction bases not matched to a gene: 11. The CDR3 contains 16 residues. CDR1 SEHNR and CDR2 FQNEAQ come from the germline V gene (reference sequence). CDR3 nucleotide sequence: TGTGCCAGCAGTGATCACCCGGGACAGGGACATCAGCCCCAGCATTTT. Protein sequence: CASSDHPGQGHQPQHF.

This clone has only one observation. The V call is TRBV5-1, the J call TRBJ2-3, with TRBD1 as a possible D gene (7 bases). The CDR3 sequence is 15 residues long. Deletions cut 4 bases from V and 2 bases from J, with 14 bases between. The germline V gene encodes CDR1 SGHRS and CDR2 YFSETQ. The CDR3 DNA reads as TGCGCCAGCAGCCGGAGGGACAGCAACACAGATACGCAGTATTTT. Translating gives CASSRRDSNTDTQYF.

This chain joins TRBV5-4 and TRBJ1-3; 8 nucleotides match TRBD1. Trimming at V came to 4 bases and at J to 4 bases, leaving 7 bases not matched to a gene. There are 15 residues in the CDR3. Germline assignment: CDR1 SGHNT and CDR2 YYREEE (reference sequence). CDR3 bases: TGTGCCAGCAGCACTGACAGGGGTACAGGAAACACCATATATTTT. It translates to CASSTDRGTGNTIYF.

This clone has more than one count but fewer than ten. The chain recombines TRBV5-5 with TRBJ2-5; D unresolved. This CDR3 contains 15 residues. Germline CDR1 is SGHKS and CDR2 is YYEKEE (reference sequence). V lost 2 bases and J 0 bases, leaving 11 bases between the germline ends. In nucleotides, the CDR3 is TGTGCCAGCAGCTTACGGTTCCGGTACCAAGAGACCCAGTACTTC. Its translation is CASSLRFRYQETQYF.

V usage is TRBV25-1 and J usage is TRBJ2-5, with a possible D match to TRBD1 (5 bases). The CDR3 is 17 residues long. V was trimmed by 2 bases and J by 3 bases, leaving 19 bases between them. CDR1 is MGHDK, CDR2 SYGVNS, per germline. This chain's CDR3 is CASSEIKGRQGKETQYF. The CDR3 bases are TGTGCCAGCAGTGAAATAAAGGGTCGTCAGGGAAAAGAGACCCAGTACTTC.

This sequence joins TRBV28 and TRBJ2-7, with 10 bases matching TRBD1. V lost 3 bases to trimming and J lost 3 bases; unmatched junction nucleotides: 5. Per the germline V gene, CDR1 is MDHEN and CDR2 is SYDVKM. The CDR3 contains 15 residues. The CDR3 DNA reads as TGTGCCAGCAGTTTCCCGGGACAGGGGTTCTACGAGCAGTACTTC. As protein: CASSFPGQGFYEQYF.

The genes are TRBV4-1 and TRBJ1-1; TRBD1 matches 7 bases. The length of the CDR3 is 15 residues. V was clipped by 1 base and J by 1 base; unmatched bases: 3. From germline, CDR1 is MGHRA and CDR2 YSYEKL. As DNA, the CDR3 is TGCGCCAGCAGCCAAGCAGGGGGAGCGAACACTGAAGCTTTCTTT. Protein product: CASSQAGGANTEAFF.

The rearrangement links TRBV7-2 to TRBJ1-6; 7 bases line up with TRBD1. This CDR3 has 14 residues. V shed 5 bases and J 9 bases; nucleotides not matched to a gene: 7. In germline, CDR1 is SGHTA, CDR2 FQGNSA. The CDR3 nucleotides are TGTGCCAGCAGCCTCCGACAGGGACCTTCACCCCTCCACTTT. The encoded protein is CASSLRQGPSPLHF.

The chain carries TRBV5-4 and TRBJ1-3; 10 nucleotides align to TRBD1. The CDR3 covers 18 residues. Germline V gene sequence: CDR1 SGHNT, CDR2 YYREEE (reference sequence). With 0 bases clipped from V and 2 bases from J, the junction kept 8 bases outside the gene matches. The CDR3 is CASSLGRQGANAGNTIYF. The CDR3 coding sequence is TGTGCCAGCAGCTTGGGTCGACAGGGGGCGAATGCTGGAAACACCATATATTTT.

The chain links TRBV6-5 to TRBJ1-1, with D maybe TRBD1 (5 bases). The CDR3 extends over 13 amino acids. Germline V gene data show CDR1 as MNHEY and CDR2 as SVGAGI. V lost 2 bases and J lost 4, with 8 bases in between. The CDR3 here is CASSYGAVTEAFF. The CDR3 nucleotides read TGTGCCAGCAGTTACGGGGCGGTCACTGAAGCTTTCTTT.

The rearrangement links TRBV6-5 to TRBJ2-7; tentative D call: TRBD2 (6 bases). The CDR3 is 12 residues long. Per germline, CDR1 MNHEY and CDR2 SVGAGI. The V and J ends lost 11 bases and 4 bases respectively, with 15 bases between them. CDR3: CASGGSQYEQYF. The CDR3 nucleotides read TGTGCCTCCGGAGGGAGCCAATACGAGCAGTACTTC.